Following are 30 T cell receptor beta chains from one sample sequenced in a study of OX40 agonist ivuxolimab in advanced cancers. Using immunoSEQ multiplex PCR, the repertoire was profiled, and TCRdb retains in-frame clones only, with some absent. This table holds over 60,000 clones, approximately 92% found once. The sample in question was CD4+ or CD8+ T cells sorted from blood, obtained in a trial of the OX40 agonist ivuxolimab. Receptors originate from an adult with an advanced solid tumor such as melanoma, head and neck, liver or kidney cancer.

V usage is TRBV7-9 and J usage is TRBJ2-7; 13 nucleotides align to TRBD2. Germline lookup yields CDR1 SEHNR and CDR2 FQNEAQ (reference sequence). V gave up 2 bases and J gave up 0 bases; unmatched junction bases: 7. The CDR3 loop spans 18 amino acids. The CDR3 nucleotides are TGTGCCAGCAGCTTACGCGGGACTAGCGGGGTTTCCTCCTACGAGCAGTACTTC. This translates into CASSLRGTSGVSSYEQYF.

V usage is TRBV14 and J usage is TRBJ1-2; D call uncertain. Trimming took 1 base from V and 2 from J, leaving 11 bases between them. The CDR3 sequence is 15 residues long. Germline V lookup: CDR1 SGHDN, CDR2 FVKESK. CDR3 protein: CASSQGFGQNYGYTF. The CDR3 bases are TGTGCCAGCAGCCAAGGTTTTGGGCAAAACTATGGCTACACCTTC. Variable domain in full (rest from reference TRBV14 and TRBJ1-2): EAGVTQFPSHSVIEKGQTVTLRCDPISGHDNLYWYRRVMGKEIKFLLHFVKESKQDESGMPNNRFLAERTGGTYSTLKVQPAELEDSGVYFCASSQGFGQNYGYTFGSGTRLTVV.

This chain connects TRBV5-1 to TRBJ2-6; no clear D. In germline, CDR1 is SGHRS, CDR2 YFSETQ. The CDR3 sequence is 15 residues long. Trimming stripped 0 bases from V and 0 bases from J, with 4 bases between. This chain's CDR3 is CASSLDSSGANVLTF. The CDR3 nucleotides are TGCGCCAGCAGCTTGGATAGCTCTGGGGCCAACGTCCTGACTTTC.

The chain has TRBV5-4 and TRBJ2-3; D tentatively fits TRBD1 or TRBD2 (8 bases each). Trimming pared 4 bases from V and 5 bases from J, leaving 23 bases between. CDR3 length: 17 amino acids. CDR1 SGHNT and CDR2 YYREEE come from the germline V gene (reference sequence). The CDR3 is CASSPSGGGGMGDTQYF. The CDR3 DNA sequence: TGTGCCAGCAGCCCCTCAGGGGGCGGGGGGATGGGAGATACGCAGTATTTT.

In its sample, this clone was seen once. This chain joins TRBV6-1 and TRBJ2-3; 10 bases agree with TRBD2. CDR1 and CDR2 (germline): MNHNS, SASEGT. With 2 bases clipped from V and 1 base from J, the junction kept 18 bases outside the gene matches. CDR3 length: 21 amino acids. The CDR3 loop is CASSEIVASGSGRSGTDTQYF. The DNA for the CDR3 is TGTGCCAGCAGTGAAATCGTGGCTAGCGGGAGTGGCAGAAGCGGCACAGATACGCAGTATTTT.

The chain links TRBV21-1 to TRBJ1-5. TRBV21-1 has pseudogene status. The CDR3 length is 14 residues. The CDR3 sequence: CASSKGEAYQPQHF. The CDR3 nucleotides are TGTGCCAGCAGCAAGGGGGAGGCCTATCAGCCCCAGCATTTT.

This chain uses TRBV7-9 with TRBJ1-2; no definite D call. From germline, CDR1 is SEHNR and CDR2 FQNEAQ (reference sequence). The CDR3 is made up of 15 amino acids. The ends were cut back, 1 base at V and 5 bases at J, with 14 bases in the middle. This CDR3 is CASSLVSLRWYGYTF. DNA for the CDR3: TGTGCCAGCAGCTTAGTCTCCTTACGGTGGTATGGCTACACCTTC.

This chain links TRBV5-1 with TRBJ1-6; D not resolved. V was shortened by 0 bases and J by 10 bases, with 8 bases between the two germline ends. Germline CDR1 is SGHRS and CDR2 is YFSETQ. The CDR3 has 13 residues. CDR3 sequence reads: CASSLVVGSPLHF. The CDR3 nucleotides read TGCGCCAGCAGCTTGGTCGTCGGGTCACCCCTCCACTTT.

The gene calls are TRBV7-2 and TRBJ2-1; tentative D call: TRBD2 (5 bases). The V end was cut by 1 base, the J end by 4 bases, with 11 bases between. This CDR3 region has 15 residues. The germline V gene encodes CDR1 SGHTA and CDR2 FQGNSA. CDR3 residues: CASSLEGLGYNEQFF. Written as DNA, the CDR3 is TGTGCCAGCAGCTTAGAAGGACTCGGATACAATGAGCAGTTCTTC.

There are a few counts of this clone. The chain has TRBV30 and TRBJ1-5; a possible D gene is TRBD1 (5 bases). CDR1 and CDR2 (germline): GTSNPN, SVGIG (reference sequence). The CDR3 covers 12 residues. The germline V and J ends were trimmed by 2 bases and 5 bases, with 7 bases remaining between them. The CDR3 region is CAWSRGYQPQHF. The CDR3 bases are TGTGCCTGGAGTCGGGGGTATCAGCCCCAGCATTTT.

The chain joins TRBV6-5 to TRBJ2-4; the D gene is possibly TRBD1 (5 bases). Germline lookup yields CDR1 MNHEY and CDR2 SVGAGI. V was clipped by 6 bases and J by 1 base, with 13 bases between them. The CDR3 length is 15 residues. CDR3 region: CASSPKGVAKNIQYF. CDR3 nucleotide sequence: TGTGCCAGCAGCCCGAAAGGGGTTGCCAAAAACATTCAGTACTTC.

The CDR3 loop is CASSFIWGVETQYF. In nucleotides, the CDR3 is TGTGCCAGCAGCTTCATATGGGGGGTGGAGACCCAGTACTTC. The chain carries TRBV7-9 and TRBJ2-5; possible D gene TRBD2, 6 bases. Trimming took off 3 bases at V and 5 bases at J, with 13 bases between the two ends. CDR1 and CDR2 (germline): SEHNR, FQNEAQ (reference sequence). The CDR3 covers 14 residues. Looking up the rest from reference TRBV7-9 and TRBJ2-5 gives the full variable domain: DTGVSQNPRHKITKRGQNVTFRCDPISEHNRLYWYRQTLGQGPEFLTYFQNEAQLEKSRLLSDRFSAERPKGSFSTLEIQRTEQGDSAMYLCASSFIWGVETQYFGPGTRLLVL.

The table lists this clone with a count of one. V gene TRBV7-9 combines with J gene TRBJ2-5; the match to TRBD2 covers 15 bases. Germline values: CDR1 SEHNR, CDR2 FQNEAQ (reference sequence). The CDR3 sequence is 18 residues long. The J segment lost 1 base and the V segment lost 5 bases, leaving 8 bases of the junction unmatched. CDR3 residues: CASSRTGTSGGLQETQYF. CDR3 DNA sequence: TGTGCCAGCAGCCGCACCGGGACTAGCGGGGGGCTCCAAGAGACCCAGTACTTC.

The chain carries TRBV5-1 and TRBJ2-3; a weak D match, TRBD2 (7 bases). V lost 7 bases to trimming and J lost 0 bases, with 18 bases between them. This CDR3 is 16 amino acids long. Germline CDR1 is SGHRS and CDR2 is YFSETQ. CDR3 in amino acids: CASGGTGGRSTDTQYF. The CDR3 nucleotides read TGCGCCAGCGGGGGAACGGGGGGCCGCAGCACAGATACGCAGTATTTT.

The CDR3 nucleotides read TGTGCCAGCAGCCGACCCCAGCTAGCGGGAGGGCCCGGGGAGACCCAGTACTTC. Amino acid sequence: CASSRPQLAGGPGETQYF. The chain couples TRBV7-9 to TRBJ2-5, with 12 bases that match TRBD2. The trim removed 5 bases at V and 5 bases at J, leaving 15 bases unmatched. In germline, CDR1 is SEHNR, CDR2 FQNEAQ (reference sequence). The CDR3 is 18 residues long.

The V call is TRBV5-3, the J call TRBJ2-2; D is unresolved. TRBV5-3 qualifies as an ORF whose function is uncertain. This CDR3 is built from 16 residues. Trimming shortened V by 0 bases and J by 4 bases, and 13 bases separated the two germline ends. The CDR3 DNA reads TGTGCCAGAAGCTTGGCCTATAAGACCTTCACCGGGGAGCTGTTTTTT. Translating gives CARSLAYKTFTGELFF.

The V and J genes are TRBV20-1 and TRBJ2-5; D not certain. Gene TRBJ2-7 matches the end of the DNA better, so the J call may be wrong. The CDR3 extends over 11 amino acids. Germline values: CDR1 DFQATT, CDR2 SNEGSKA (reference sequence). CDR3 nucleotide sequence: TGCAGTGCCGCATCTGGATACGAGCAGTACTTC. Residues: CSAASGYEQYF.

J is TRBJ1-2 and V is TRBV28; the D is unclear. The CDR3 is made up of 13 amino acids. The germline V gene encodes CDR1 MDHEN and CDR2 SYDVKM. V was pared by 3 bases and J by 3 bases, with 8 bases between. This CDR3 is CASSLGHYYGYTF. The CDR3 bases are TGTGCCAGCAGTTTGGGCCACTACTATGGCTACACCTTC.

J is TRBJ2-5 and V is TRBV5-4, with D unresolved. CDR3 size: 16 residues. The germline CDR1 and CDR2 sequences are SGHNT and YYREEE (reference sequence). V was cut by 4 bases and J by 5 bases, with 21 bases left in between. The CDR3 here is CASSSRPGPSRETQYF. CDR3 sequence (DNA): TGTGCCAGCAGCAGTAGACCGGGTCCAAGTAGGGAGACCCAGTACTTC.

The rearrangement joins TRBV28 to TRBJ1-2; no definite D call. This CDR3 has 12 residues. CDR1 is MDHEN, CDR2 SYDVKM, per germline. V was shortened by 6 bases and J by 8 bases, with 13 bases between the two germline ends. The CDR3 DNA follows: TGTGCCAGCAGCCTGGCCCCTCGGGGCTACACCTTC. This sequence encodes CASSLAPRGYTF.

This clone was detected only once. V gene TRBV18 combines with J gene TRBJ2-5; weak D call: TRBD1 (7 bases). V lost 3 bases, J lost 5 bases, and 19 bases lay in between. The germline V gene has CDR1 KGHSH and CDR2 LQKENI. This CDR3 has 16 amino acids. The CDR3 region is CASSPRRAGGVETQYF. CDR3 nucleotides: TGTGCCAGCTCACCGCGGAGGGCAGGGGGAGTCGAGACCCAGTACTTC. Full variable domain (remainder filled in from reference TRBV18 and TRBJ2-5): NAGVMQNPRHLVRRRGQEARLRCSPMKGHSHVYWYRQLPEEGLKFMVYLQKENIIDESGMPKERFSAEFPKEGPSILRIQQVVRGDSAAYFCASSPRRAGGVETQYFGPGTRLLVL.

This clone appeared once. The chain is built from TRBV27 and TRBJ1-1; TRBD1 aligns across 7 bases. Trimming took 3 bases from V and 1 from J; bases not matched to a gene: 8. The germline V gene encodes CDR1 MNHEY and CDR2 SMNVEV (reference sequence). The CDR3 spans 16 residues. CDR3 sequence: CASSFQGRQGNTEAFF. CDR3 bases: TGTGCCAGCAGTTTCCAAGGTCGACAGGGGAACACTGAAGCTTTCTTT.

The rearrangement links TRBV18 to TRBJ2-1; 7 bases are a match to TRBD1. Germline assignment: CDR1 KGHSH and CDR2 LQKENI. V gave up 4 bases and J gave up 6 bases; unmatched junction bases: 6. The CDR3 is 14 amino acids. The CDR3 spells CASSLYRGPNEQFF. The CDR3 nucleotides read TGTGCCAGCTCACTCTACAGGGGCCCCAATGAGCAGTTCTTC. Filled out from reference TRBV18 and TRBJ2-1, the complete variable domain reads NAGVMQNPRHLVRRRGQEARLRCSPMKGHSHVYWYRQLPEEGLKFMVYLQKENIIDESGMPKERFSAEFPKEGPSILRIQQVVRGDSAAYFCASSLYRGPNEQFFGPGTRLTVL.

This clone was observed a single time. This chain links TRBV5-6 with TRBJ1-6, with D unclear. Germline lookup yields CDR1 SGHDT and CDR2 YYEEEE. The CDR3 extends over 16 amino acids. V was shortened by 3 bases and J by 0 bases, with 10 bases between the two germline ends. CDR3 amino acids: CASSSLSSSYNSPLHF. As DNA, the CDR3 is TGTGCCAGCAGCTCCCTTAGCAGCTCCTATAATTCACCCCTCCACTTT.

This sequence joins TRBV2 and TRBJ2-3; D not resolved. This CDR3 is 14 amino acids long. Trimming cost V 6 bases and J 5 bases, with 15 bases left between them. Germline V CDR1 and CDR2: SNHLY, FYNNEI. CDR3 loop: CASRGSGPGDTQYF. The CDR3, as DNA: TGTGCCAGCAGAGGGTCAGGCCCGGGAGATACGCAGTATTTT.

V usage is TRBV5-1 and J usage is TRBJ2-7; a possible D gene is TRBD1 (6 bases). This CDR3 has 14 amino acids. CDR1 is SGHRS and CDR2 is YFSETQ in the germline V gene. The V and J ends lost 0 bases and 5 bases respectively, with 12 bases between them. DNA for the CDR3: TGCGCCAGCAGCTTGGACAGGGTCTGGAACGAGCAGTACTTC. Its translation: CASSLDRVWNEQYF.

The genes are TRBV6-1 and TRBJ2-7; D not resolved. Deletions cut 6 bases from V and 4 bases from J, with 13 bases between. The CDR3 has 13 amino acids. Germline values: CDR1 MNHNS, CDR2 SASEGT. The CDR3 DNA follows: TGTGCCAGCAGGGCCCTGGAGACTTACGAGCAGTACTTC. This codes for CASRALETYEQYF.

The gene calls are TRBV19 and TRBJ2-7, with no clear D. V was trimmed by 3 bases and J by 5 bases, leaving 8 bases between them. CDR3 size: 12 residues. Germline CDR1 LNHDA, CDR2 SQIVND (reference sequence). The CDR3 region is CASSILGNEQYF. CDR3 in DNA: TGTGCCAGTAGTATTCTGGGTAACGAGCAGTACTTC. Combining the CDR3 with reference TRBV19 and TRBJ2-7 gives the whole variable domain DGGITQSPKYLFRKEGQNVTLSCEQNLNHDAMYWYRQDPGQGLRLIYYSQIVNDFQKGDIAEGYSVSREKKESFPLTVTSAQKNPTAFYLCASSILGNEQYFGPGTRLTVT.

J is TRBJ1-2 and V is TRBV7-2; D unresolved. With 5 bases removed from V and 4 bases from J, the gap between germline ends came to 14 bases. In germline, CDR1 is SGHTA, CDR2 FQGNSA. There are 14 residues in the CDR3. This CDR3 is CASSLRQSGYGYTF. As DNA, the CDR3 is TGTGCCAGCAGCCTAAGACAAAGCGGCTATGGCTACACCTTC.

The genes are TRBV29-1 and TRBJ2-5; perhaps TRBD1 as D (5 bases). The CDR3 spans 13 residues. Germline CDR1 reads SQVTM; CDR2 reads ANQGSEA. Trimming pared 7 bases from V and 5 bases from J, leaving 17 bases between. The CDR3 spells CSEEDPQGETQYF. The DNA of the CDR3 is TGCAGCGAAGAAGACCCGCAGGGCGAGACCCAGTACTTC.